This T cell receptor (beta chain) was observed in a study of shared clonotypes between healthy human individuals (dated by TCRdb to about 2020). Context from the whole study: A few men and two women, aged 18 to 49 years, made up the cohort. Per donor, three plates each were used for CD4 naive and CD4 memory, two for CD8 naive, and one for CD8 memory. To estimate repertoire size and how much clonotype sharing occurs between individuals, the study deeply sequenced the blood TCR repertoires of several healthy adults. To increase sequencing depth and limit assay-specific biases, different laboratories used diverse techniques to prepare libraries and sequence TCR repertoires. Each donor's leukapheresis produced roughly between roughly 0.9 and 9 billion PBMCs. General conclusions and limits of the study: Incomplete sequencing was indicated by rarefaction of sorted-subset datasets, despite the large sequencing depth. The small number of donors limited the genetic and exposure-history diversity represented. Compared with non-shared clonotypes, the clonotypes found in all four sorted-subset donors had higher generation probabilities. Based on pairwise subsampling, the degree of clonotype sharing among donors was expected to be affected by sequencing depth. Sharing across a few donors was observed for about 5% of naive CD4, about 4% of naive CD8, over 2% of memory CD4, and around 0.4% of memory CD8 clonotypes. Larger estimated clonotype richness was generally found for naive subsets than for memory subsets. Only blood was sampled, and tissue TCR repertoires likely differ from those in blood.

The germline V gene (reference sequence) yields SGHNT for CDR1 and YYREEE for CDR2. Reading from cysteine to phenylalanine, the CDR3 counts 15 amino acids. Kept here is only the CDR3 DNA, which spans 45 bases and is read in frame from base 1. The germline V end is reduced by 3 bases and the J end by 2 bases; junction bases left unmatched: 7. Using the deep immunoSEQ assay, TCR CDR3 regions were amplified from genomic DNA by multiplex PCR. Extracted genomic DNA from each cell subset was spread evenly across all wells of several immunoSEQ 96-well plates, with each plate serving as a replicate. For sorted subsets, 150 to 250 ng of genomic DNA, equivalent to roughly 30,000 T cell genomes, went into each replicate PCR. The purified libraries were quantified using a Qubit 3.0 fluorometer, sized with a Bioanalyzer 2100, and then quantified again using the KAPA Library Quantification kit. A separate single-read 150-cycle Illumina NextSeq 550 flow cell was used to sequence each immunoSEQ 96-well plate. As for the authors' bioinformatics: Because only junctional sequences without quality scores were contained in the immunoSEQ output, filtering matching that applied to full-length reads could not be performed. Sequences were annotated with PyIR, a Python wrapper for IgBLAST v1.9, and V/J genes and CDR3 were assigned using IMGT germline references. Any read was removed if the V/J assignment was weak (E-value above 1e-6), the CDR3 was missing, or the read contained stop codons, out-of-frame junctions, or ambiguous translated residues. V3J clonotypes were defined as sequences sharing an identical inferred V gene, J gene, and CDR3 amino acid sequence. Percentage overlap between repertoires was calculated by dividing the number of shared unique clonotypes by the size of the smaller repertoire. Repertoire richness was assessed with RTK rarefaction, the Chao1 estimator, and Recon v2.1 estimates of unobserved clonotypes. OLGA was used to compute generation probabilities for all TCRbeta clonotypes that the gDNA method yielded from a few donors. The immuneACCESS repertoire file appears here via TCRdb, limited to in-frame rearrangements. These files lack a portion of the clones; in checked studies, under half of the deficit traces to unresolved V genes, and the cause of the others is not known. That table gives V, J and clone size, and the DNA gave D and trimming. Counted in this sample were approximately 1,000,000 clones; about 80% of them appeared once. Of the sample, 0.85% to 1% falls within the top ten clones.

This clone was picked up a small number of times. Its binding antigen is unknown. No much larger clone is present one base from it, and per-base qualities are unavailable. Donors were healthy HIV-negative adults with no recently reported acute infections or vaccinations. All donors were Caucasian adults living in Nashville, Tennessee, USA. Magnetic negative selection was used to enrich CD4+ T cells, after which naive cells were positively selected on CD45RA and the negative fraction became the memory subset. After blood collection by leukapheresis, PBMCs were isolated using Ficoll-Histopaque density gradient centrifugation and then cryopreserved in the vapor phase of liquid nitrogen. Purity and quantity of every magnetically sorted T cell population were checked by analytical flow cytometry. Genomic DNA was isolated from every sorted fraction and measured by UV absorbance on a Nanodrop 2000c.

This sequence uses TRBV5-4 and TRBJ2-7, and 8 junction bases match TRBD1. The origin of this receptor is a man between 18 and 35 years old in good health. Some clones in this sample may be carry-over from other donors' samples. The sequenced sample was memory CD4+ T cells from PBMCs. The cell subset or site tag for this specimen amounts to: CD45RA-negative fraction. The DNA reads TGTGCCAGCAGCTCGCGAGAGACAGGGGCCTACGAGCAGTACTTC. It translates as CASSSRETGAYEQYF.